A single sample gave rise to the 22 T cell receptor beta chains below, sequenced in a study of T-cell memory formation after mild COVID-19 (dated by TCRdb to about 2021). The protocol used for the library was 5' RACE. The reads were generated on an Illumina NovaSeq 6000. The public reads were reprocessed in TCRdb via fastp at Q25 and MiXCR, keeping in-frame beta chains. Here each entry gathers all rows of one CDR3 protein and keeps the most common genes and DNA. The sample yields more than 450,000 distinct CDR3 sequences; about 20% were counted once. The top ten hold about 12% of the sample. The sample taken for sequencing was PBMCs or a T cell subset sorted from them (not recorded which). The receptors stem from an adult woman who had mild COVID-19 (a few samples of this study predate the infection). The sample titles of this study are shuffled in the database, so cell type and time point are left out; the donor was told from shared clones.

This clonotype came up a few times. The chain links TRBV6-4 to TRBJ2-1; 8 nucleotides align to TRBD2. This CDR3 has 15 residues. With V trimmed by 5 bases and J by 10 bases, 13 bases remained unmatched. Germline V CDR1 and CDR2: MRHNA, SNTAGT. The DNA of the CDR3 is TGTGCCAGCAGTAAAGGTAGCGGGGAATGGAGCGAGCAGTTCTTC. Protein product: CASSKGSGEWSEQFF.

The V call is TRBV20-1, the J call TRBJ2-1; D remains unclear. Germline CDR1 is DFQATT and CDR2 is SNEGSKA (reference sequence). The CDR3 totals 12 residues. Trimming removed 6 bases from V and 6 bases from J, with 12 bases in between. The CDR3 DNA reads as TGCAGTGCCCCGACTGAGAGCAATGAGCAGTTCTTC. It yields the protein CSAPTESNEQFF.

The chain carries TRBV12-3 or TRBV12-4 and TRBJ1-2; weak D call: TRBD1 (6 bases). The length of the CDR3 is 12 residues. Trimming removed 5 bases at V and 8 bases at J, with 12 bases between. The chain's CDR3 is CASSTYREGYTF. DNA for the CDR3: TGTGCCAGCAGTACTTACAGGGAAGGCTACACCTTC.

This clonotype has a handful of counts. The chain joins TRBV29-1 to TRBJ1-2; D remains unclear. This CDR3 is built from 12 residues. V lost 0 bases and J 5 bases, leaving 7 bases between the germline ends. The germline V gene has CDR1 SQVTM and CDR2 ANQGSEA. CDR3 amino acids: CSVEDIEYGYTF. DNA of the CDR3: TGCAGCGTTGAAGACATAGAATATGGCTACACCTTC.

This rearrangement joins TRBV11-2 to TRBJ2-2; D possibly uses TRBD1 or TRBD2 (5 bases each). The germline V and J ends were trimmed by 0 bases and 6 bases, with 11 bases remaining between them. The CDR3 is 15 amino acids. From germline, CDR1 is SGHAT and CDR2 FQNNGV. CDR3 DNA sequence: TGTGCCAGCAGCTTAGAGTCGGGACCCGCCGGGGAGCTGTTTTTT. Translated: CASSLESGPAGELFF.

This chain uses TRBV4-2 with TRBJ1-5; D not resolved. The ends were cut back, 0 bases at V and 2 bases at J, with 14 bases in the middle. The CDR3 extends over 17 amino acids. The V gene's germline CDR1 is LGHNA and CDR2 YNFKEQ. CDR3 coding DNA: TGTGCCAGCAGCCAAGATAGGGCCACGCAGGGCAATCAGCCCCAGCATTTT. As protein: CASSQDRATQGNQPQHF.

This clonotype was seen a few times. V is TRBV12-3 or TRBV12-4 and J is TRBJ1-3; D is undetermined. V gave up 5 bases and J gave up 0 bases, with 5 bases separating them. The CDR3 spans 13 residues. The CDR3 DNA sequence: TGTGCCAGCAGTCCTCTCTCTGGAAACACCATATATTTT. Translation gives CASSPLSGNTIYF.

This clonotype turned up a few times. The chain links TRBV18 to TRBJ2-7; D remains unclear. Deletions cut 4 bases from V and 2 bases from J, with 12 bases between. Germline V lookup: CDR1 KGHSH, CDR2 LQKENI. This CDR3 has 14 amino acids. DNA of the CDR3: TGTGCCAGCTCACTTGCTGACGGCCCCTACGAGCAGTACTTC. This translates into CASSLADGPYEQYF.

The gene calls are TRBV20-1 and TRBJ2-3; 11 bases agree with TRBD1. The length of the CDR3 is 14 residues. J was trimmed by 3 bases and V by 6 bases; bases with no gene match: 5. Germline V gives CDR1 DFQATT, CDR2 SNEGSKA (reference sequence). The CDR3 is CSAGDRGETDTQYF. CDR3 bases: TGCAGTGCCGGGGACAGGGGGGAGACAGATACGCAGTATTTT.

The chain combines TRBV4-1 with TRBJ2-7, with D possibly TRBD2 on 6 matching bases. This CDR3 has 15 amino acids. V was cut by 0 bases and J by 0 bases, with 9 bases left in between. Per the germline V gene, CDR1 is MGHRA and CDR2 is YSYEKL. CDR3 sequence reads: CASSQEGGYSYEQYF. In DNA form, the CDR3 reads TGCGCCAGCAGCCAAGAGGGGGGATACTCCTACGAGCAGTACTTC.

The sample holds a few counts of this clonotype. The rearrangement joins TRBV24-1 to TRBJ1-1; TRBD1 is a possible D gene (5 bases). The CDR3 is 17 amino acids. The V and J ends lost 4 bases and 6 bases respectively, with 23 bases between them. Germline CDR1 is KGHDR and CDR2 is SFDVKD. CDR3: CATSDPRVGTGKSEAFF. In DNA form, the CDR3 reads TGTGCCACCAGTGACCCGAGGGTTGGGACGGGGAAGTCTGAAGCTTTCTTT.

This clonotype was seen only a few times. The chain combines TRBV7-9 with TRBJ1-1; D is perhaps TRBD1 (5 bases). From germline, CDR1 is SEHNR and CDR2 FQNEAQ (reference sequence). The CDR3 sequence is 14 residues long. Trimming left V 6 bases short and J 3 bases short, with 14 bases between. Here the CDR3 DNA reads TGTGCCAGCAGTTCCAGGGTAGGGTACACTGAAGCTTTCTTT. Protein: CASSSRVGYTEAFF.

The chain employs TRBV13 and TRBJ1-1; TRBD1 is a possible D gene (6 bases). V lost 0 bases to trimming and J lost 5 bases, with 22 bases between them. The CDR3 has 18 amino acids. In germline, CDR1 is PRHDT, CDR2 FYEKMQ (reference sequence). Written as DNA, the CDR3 is TGTGCCAGCAGCTTAGGCCTACAGGGATTCTCCGGGTGGACTGAAGCTTTCTTT. Translation: CASSLGLQGFSGWTEAFF. The entire variable domain, with the rest obtained from reference TRBV13 and TRBJ1-1, is as follows: AAGVIQSPRHLIKEKRETATLKCYPIPRHDTVYWYQQGPGQDPQFLISFYEKMQSDKGSIPDRFSAQQFSDYHSELNMSSLELGDSALYFCASSLGLQGFSGWTEAFFGQGTRLTVV.

This clonotype showed up just a few times. The V and J genes are TRBV14 and TRBJ1-1, with a weak D call TRBD1 (5 bases). Looked up from germline, CDR1 is SGHDN and CDR2 is FVKESK. V lost 0 bases and J lost 5, with 10 bases in between. This CDR3 is built from 14 residues. The CDR3 is CASSQDLSGTEAFF. The CDR3 DNA follows: TGTGCCAGCAGCCAAGACCTTTCAGGGACTGAAGCTTTCTTT.

The chain joins TRBV6-2 or TRBV6-3 to TRBJ2-1; 12 bases fit TRBD2. Per the germline V gene, CDR1 is MNHEY and CDR2 is SVGEGT. With 6 bases clipped from V and 9 bases from J, the junction kept 6 bases outside the gene matches. The CDR3 totals 14 residues. The CDR3 reads CASRSSGGAFEQFF. For the CDR3, the DNA is TGTGCCAGCAGATCTAGCGGGGGGGCCTTTGAGCAGTTCTTC.

The CDR3 coding sequence is TGTGCCAGCAGTGAATACGGGGCCAGTGAGGAAAAACTGTTTTTT. This sequence encodes CASSEYGASEEKLFF. This chain uses TRBV6-1 with TRBJ1-4, with D tentatively TRBD1 (5 bases). The length of the CDR3 is 15 residues. Germline V gene data show CDR1 as MNHNS and CDR2 as SASEGT. The V end was cut by 2 bases, the J end by 8 bases, with 15 bases between.

This chain links TRBV5-6 with TRBJ2-3; 9 bases match TRBD2. The CDR3 is made up of 16 amino acids. In germline, CDR1 is SGHDT, CDR2 YYEEEE. V lost 5 bases, J lost 6 bases, and 13 bases stayed unmatched. CDR3 loop: CASSSAGLAGLDTQYF. The CDR3 DNA reads TGTGCCAGCAGTTCCGCTGGGCTAGCGGGACTGGATACGCAGTATTTT.

The gene calls are TRBV7-2 and TRBJ1-1, with D perhaps TRBD1 (5 bases). CDR1 is SGHTA, CDR2 FQGNSA, per germline. The CDR3 sequence is 15 residues long. The V gene lost 7 bases and the J gene lost 1 base, with 16 bases spanning the gap. CDR3: CASITWGAGNTEAFF. CDR3 sequence (DNA): TGTGCCAGCATCACGTGGGGCGCAGGGAACACTGAAGCTTTCTTT.

V and J are TRBV7-9 and TRBJ2-7; D perhaps matches TRBD1 (6 bases). Germline V gives CDR1 SEHNR, CDR2 FQNEAQ (reference sequence). CDR3 length: 16 amino acids. V lost 3 bases, J lost 2 bases, and 17 bases lay in between. The CDR3 loop is CASSLDHGQSTYEQYF. The CDR3 DNA follows: TGTGCCAGCAGCTTGGACCATGGACAGTCCACCTACGAGCAGTACTTC.

This clonotype came up a few times. V gene TRBV19 combines with J gene TRBJ2-6, with D unclear. The germline gives CDR1 LNHDA, CDR2 SQIVND (reference sequence). The CDR3 totals 16 residues. V was cut by 7 bases and J by 0 bases, with 13 bases left in between. The chain's CDR3 is CASTPWGPSGANVLTF. The CDR3 DNA follows: TGTGCCAGTACCCCTTGGGGTCCCTCTGGGGCCAACGTCCTGACTTTC.

The table lists this clonotype with many counts. This chain joins TRBV5-1 and TRBJ2-7, with TRBD2 matching 11 bases. CDR1 and CDR2 (germline): SGHRS, YFSETQ. This CDR3 is 14 amino acids long. The ends lost 4 bases at V and 3 bases at J; junction bases unmatched: 3. The CDR3 here is CASSVTSGDYEQYF. As DNA, the CDR3 is TGCGCCAGCAGCGTGACTAGCGGGGACTACGAGCAGTACTTC.

V and J are TRBV12-3 or TRBV12-4 and TRBJ2-1, with 9 positions matching TRBD2. The CDR3 contains 15 residues. The V segment lost 4 bases and the J segment 5 bases; nucleotides outside the gene matches: 6. The CDR3 DNA reads as TGTGCCAGCAGTTATCGTCTAGCGGGGAACAATGAGCAGTTCTTC. Its protein product is CASSYRLAGNNEQFF.